Following are 32 T cell receptor beta chains from one sample sequenced in a study of blood T cell repertoires in COVID-19. TCRdb's table, derived via immunoSEQ multiplex PCR, lists solely in-frame clones and lacks some. Of 400,000 or so clones in the sample, about 89% are singletons; the top ten hold 1.5% to 2%. The sequencing sample was made of PBMCs or T cells enriched from blood (not recorded which). The receptors shown here come from a man in his forties or fifties in a cohort exposed to, infected with or recovered from COVID-19 (not recorded which).

The CDR3 reads CASSLDYSTSPLHF. The CDR3, as DNA: TGTGCCAGCAGCTTAGACTACTCGACTTCACCCCTCCACTTT. The V and J genes are TRBV7-9 and TRBJ1-6; no firm D call. The germline V gene has CDR1 SEHNR and CDR2 FQNEAQ (reference sequence). V shed 1 base and J shed 9 bases, with 10 bases lying between them. This CDR3 has 14 amino acids. Full variable domain (rest looked up from reference TRBV7-9 and TRBJ1-6): DTGVSQNPRHKITKRGQNVTFRCDPISEHNRLYWYRQTLGQGPEFLTYFQNEAQLEKSRLLSDRFSAERPKGSFSTLEIQRTEQGDSAMYLCASSLDYSTSPLHFGNGTRLTVT.

This chain links TRBV3-1 (or the pseudogene TRBV3-2) with TRBJ1-1, with no clear D. This CDR3 is 16 amino acids long. Germline loops: CDR1 LGHDT, CDR2 YNNKEL (reference sequence). V shed 4 bases and J shed 1 base, with 16 bases lying between them. CDR3 protein: CASSPMTASANTEAFF. The CDR3 bases are TGTGCCAGCAGCCCGATGACTGCCTCGGCGAACACTGAAGCTTTCTTT.

This clone has only a few counts. CDR3 protein: CASSLTRYEQYF. The DNA of the CDR3 is TGTGCCAGCAGCTTGACCCGGTACGAGCAGTACTTC. This sequence joins TRBV5-8 and TRBJ2-7; no clear D gene. The CDR3 consists of 12 residues. CDR1 and CDR2 (germline): SGHTS, YDEGEE. V was clipped by 1 base and J by 4 bases, with 6 bases between them. Full variable domain (missing parts from reference TRBV5-8 and TRBJ2-7): EAGVTQSPTHLIKTRGQQATLRCSPISGHTSVYWYQQALGLGLQFLLWYDEGEERNRGNFPPRFSGRQFPNYSSELNVNALELEDSALYLCASSLTRYEQYFGPGTRLTVT.

This sequence joins TRBV28 and TRBJ2-1; TRBD2 matches at 12 bases. V lost 6 bases and J lost 7; bases outside the gene matches: 7. This CDR3 is 15 amino acids long. Germline CDR1 is MDHEN and CDR2 is SYDVKM. This CDR3 reads CASRPLAGGPNEQFF. The CDR3, as DNA: TGTGCCAGCAGGCCTCTAGCGGGAGGGCCGAATGAGCAGTTCTTC. Together with reference TRBV28 and TRBJ2-1, the CDR3 gives the full variable domain: DVKVTQSSRYLVKRTGEKVFLECVQDMDHENMFWYRQDPGLGLRLIYFSYDVKMKEKGDIPEGYSVSREKKERFSLILESASTNQTSMYLCASRPLAGGPNEQFFGPGTRLTVL.

This clone was seen a single time. CDR3 residues: CASRRGGGSNQPQHF. DNA for the CDR3: TGTGCCAGCAGGCGGGGGGGCGGGAGCAATCAGCCCCAGCATTTT. The chain couples TRBV6-5 to TRBJ1-5; D is possibly TRBD1 (6 bases). Deletions cut 6 bases from V and 1 base from J, with 13 bases between. CDR1 MNHEY and CDR2 SVGAGI come from the germline V gene. The CDR3 consists of 15 residues.

This clone was recorded a few times. The J gene is TRBJ1-1, the V gene TRBV29-1; 7 nucleotides agree with TRBD1. V dropped 6 bases and J dropped 2; count of bases not matched to a gene: 6. This CDR3 region has 13 residues. Germline V gene sequence: CDR1 SQVTM, CDR2 ANQGSEA. In DNA form, the CDR3 reads TGCAGCGTCTGGACAGGCCCAAACACTGAAGCTTTCTTT. Its translation: CSVWTGPNTEAFF.

This clone was counted only a few times. The chain is built from TRBV3-1 (or the pseudogene TRBV3-2) and TRBJ2-5; D gene uncertain. The CDR3 contains 15 residues. Trimming took off 2 bases at V and 0 bases at J, with 10 bases between the two ends. Germline V gene sequence: CDR1 LGHDT, CDR2 YNNKEL (reference sequence). As DNA, the CDR3 is TGTGCCAGCAGCCAATTCGCAGCGTACCAAGAGACCCAGTACTTC. Protein: CASSQFAAYQETQYF.

The J gene is TRBJ2-1, the V gene TRBV4-1; TRBD2 matches 11 bases. V gave up 1 base and J gave up 8 bases; unmatched junction bases: 4. Germline loops: CDR1 MGHRA, CDR2 YSYEKL. The CDR3 extends over 15 amino acids. The CDR3 bases are TGCGCCAGCAGCCAAGGGACTAGCGGGCAGTATGAGCAGTTCTTC. Residues: CASSQGTSGQYEQFF.

The genes are TRBV28 and TRBJ2-1; D may be TRBD2 (5 bases). Germline CDR1 MDHEN, CDR2 SYDVKM. Trimming took 4 bases from V and 10 from J, leaving 17 bases between them. This CDR3 has 14 amino acids. The CDR3 nucleotides read TGTGCCAGCAGTTACCGGAGGATGCACGGGGAGCAGTTCTTC. Protein product: CASSYRRMHGEQFF. The entire variable domain, with the rest obtained from reference TRBV28 and TRBJ2-1, is as follows: DVKVTQSSRYLVKRTGEKVFLECVQDMDHENMFWYRQDPGLGLRLIYFSYDVKMKEKGDIPEGYSVSREKKERFSLILESASTNQTSMYLCASSYRRMHGEQFFGPGTRLTVL.

The J gene is TRBJ2-1, the V gene TRBV5-1, with 11 nucleotides matching TRBD2. Germline V gene sequence: CDR1 SGHRS, CDR2 YFSETQ. There are 17 residues in the CDR3. J was trimmed by 0 bases and V by 3 bases; bases with no gene match: 5. CDR3 in DNA: TGCGCCAGCAGCTCTAGCGGGAGGCAAACCTCCTACAATGAGCAGTTCTTC. Encoded protein: CASSSSGRQTSYNEQFF.

The chain has TRBV5-1 and TRBJ2-5; 12 positions match TRBD1. In germline, CDR1 is SGHRS, CDR2 YFSETQ. The CDR3 covers 15 residues. J gave up 5 bases and V 4 bases, and 6 bases lay outside the gene matches. The CDR3 is CASSQGQGALETQYF. The CDR3 DNA sequence: TGCGCCAGCAGCCAGGGACAGGGGGCGTTGGAGACCCAGTACTTC. Drawing the rest from reference TRBV5-1 and TRBJ2-5, the complete variable domain is KAGVTQTPRYLIKTRGQQVTLSCSPISGHRSVSWYQQTPGQGLQFLFEYFSETQRNKGNFPGRFSGRQFSNSRSEMNVSTLELGDSALYLCASSQGQGALETQYFGPGTRLLVL.

The chain uses TRBV3-1 (or the pseudogene TRBV3-2) and TRBJ2-1; D is perhaps TRBD2 (6 bases). The germline CDR1 and CDR2 sequences are LGHDT and YNNKEL (reference sequence). The V and J ends lost 4 bases and 7 bases respectively, with 17 bases between them. The CDR3 totals 15 residues. The CDR3 nucleotides read TGTGCCAGCAGCCGGTGGCGGGATCAGATTAATGAGCAGTTCTTC. Residues: CASSRWRDQINEQFF.

This chain links TRBV5-1 with TRBJ2-2; 7 bases line up with TRBD2. V lost 4 bases to trimming and J lost 3 bases; unmatched junction nucleotides: 0. The CDR3 sequence is 13 residues long. In germline, CDR1 is SGHRS, CDR2 YFSETQ. CDR3 in amino acids: CASSGRDTGELFF. The CDR3 DNA reads as TGCGCCAGCAGCGGGAGGGACACCGGGGAGCTGTTTTTT.

The V and J genes are TRBV7-3 and TRBJ2-5; D is perhaps TRBD2 (7 bases). V lost 5 bases, J lost 5 bases, and 18 bases lay in between. CDR3 size: 15 residues. CDR1 and CDR2 (germline): SGHTA, FQGTGA. CDR3 loop: CASSLRGGHGETQYF. The CDR3 bases are TGTGCCAGCAGCCTTAGGGGGGGACACGGGGAGACCCAGTACTTC.

This clone came up a few times. The chain has TRBV3-1 (or the pseudogene TRBV3-2) and TRBJ2-6, with a possible D match to TRBD2 (5 bases). V gave up 1 base and J gave up 0 bases, with 13 bases separating them. The CDR3 is 18 residues long. Looked up from germline, CDR1 is LGHDT and CDR2 is YNNKEL (reference sequence). This CDR3 reads CASSQGGSENSGANVLTF. In DNA, the CDR3 is TGTGCCAGCAGCCAAGGGGGTAGCGAGAACTCTGGGGCCAACGTCCTGACTTTC.

The chain combines TRBV30 with TRBJ1-2; 10 nucleotides agree with TRBD1. The V and J ends lost 2 bases and 6 bases, in that order; junction bases with no gene match: 12. The CDR3 consists of 16 residues. The germline V gene encodes CDR1 GTSNPN and CDR2 SVGIG (reference sequence). CDR3 protein: CAWSQQFPGTGDGYTF. DNA of the CDR3: TGTGCCTGGAGTCAACAATTTCCCGGGACAGGGGATGGCTACACCTTC.

The J gene is TRBJ1-5, the V gene TRBV6-1; D may be TRBD1 (5 bases). Germline loops: CDR1 MNHNS, CDR2 SASEGT. V lost 3 bases to trimming and J lost 3 bases, with 9 bases between them. CDR3 length equals 14 residues. CDR3 DNA: TGTGCCAGCAGTGACCGACAGCTCAATCAGCCCCAGCATTTT. This encodes CASSDRQLNQPQHF.

J is TRBJ2-7 and V is TRBV7-9; 11 nucleotides align to TRBD2. The CDR3 contains 18 residues. CDR1 is SEHNR and CDR2 is FQNEAQ in the germline V gene (reference sequence). The V gene end was trimmed by 5 bases and the J gene end by 0 bases; junction bases not matched to a gene: 12. The DNA of the CDR3 is TGTGCCAGCAGCCCGCCGGGACTAGCGGACCCGAGCTCCTACGAGCAGTACTTC. Its translation is CASSPPGLADPSSYEQYF.

The J gene is TRBJ2-7, the V gene TRBV6-1; D might be TRBD2 (6 bases). Germline V gene data show CDR1 as MNHNS and CDR2 as SASEGT. V was pared by 5 bases and J by 2 bases, with 10 bases between. The CDR3 consists of 13 residues. The CDR3 bases are TGTGCCAGCAGTTTACGGGAGACCTACGAGCAGTACTTC. This gives the protein CASSLRETYEQYF.

This sequence joins TRBV11-2 and TRBJ1-4, with D uncertain. Germline loops: CDR1 SGHAT, CDR2 FQNNGV. The V gene lost 5 bases and the J gene lost 5 bases, with 9 bases spanning the gap. This CDR3 contains 13 residues. The CDR3 is CASSPSLNEKLFF. CDR3 nucleotides: TGTGCCAGCAGCCCGAGCCTCAATGAAAAACTGTTTTTT.

This sequence joins TRBV5-1 and TRBJ2-5; 7 bases are a match to TRBD1. The CDR3 sequence is 14 residues long. V gave up 7 bases and J gave up 2 bases; unmatched junction bases: 8. Looked up from germline, CDR1 is SGHRS and CDR2 is YFSETQ. The CDR3 coding sequence is TGCGCCAGCCAGCCACAGGGGCCTCAAGAGACCCAGTACTTC. Protein product: CASQPQGPQETQYF. The variable domain in full, with the rest retrieved from reference TRBV5-1 and TRBJ2-5, is KAGVTQTPRYLIKTRGQQVTLSCSPISGHRSVSWYQQTPGQGLQFLFEYFSETQRNKGNFPGRFSGRQFSNSRSEMNVSTLELGDSALYLCASQPQGPQETQYFGPGTRLLVL.

With regard to this clone: The same CDR3 is also encoded by other DNA sequences in this sample. The CDR3 here is CASSVGTGNQPQHF. The CDR3 bases are TGTGCCAGCAGCGTTGGGACAGGCAATCAGCCCCAGCATTTT. This chain joins TRBV9 and TRBJ1-5; 7 nucleotides agree with TRBD1. Losses at the gene ends were 2 bases for V and 2 bases for J; bases not matched to a gene: 1. Germline V gene data show CDR1 as SGDLS and CDR2 as YYNGEE. This CDR3 spans 14 amino acids. The entire variable domain, with the rest obtained from reference TRBV9 and TRBJ1-5, is as follows: DSGVTQTPKHLITATGQRVTLRCSPRSGDLSVYWYQQSLDQGLQFLIQYYNGEERAKGNILERFSAQQFPDLHSELNLSSLELGDSALYFCASSVGTGNQPQHFGDGTRLSIL.

V is TRBV5-1 and J is TRBJ2-3; no definite D call. Trimming removed 2 bases from V and 1 base from J, with 5 bases in between. The CDR3 consists of 13 residues. Germline assignment: CDR1 SGHRS and CDR2 YFSETQ. Written as DNA, the CDR3 is TGCGCCAGCAGCTTCCAGGGCACAGATACGCAGTATTTT. It translates to CASSFQGTDTQYF.

This sequence joins TRBV5-1 and TRBJ2-5, with D tentatively TRBD1 (5 bases). The CDR3 length is 14 residues. V lost 2 bases and J 0 bases, leaving 8 bases between the germline ends. CDR1 and CDR2 (germline): SGHRS, YFSETQ. In DNA form, the CDR3 reads TGCGCCAGCAGCTTACAGGCGTACCAAGAGACCCAGTACTTC. Its translation is CASSLQAYQETQYF.

The gene calls are TRBV7-2 and TRBJ2-5, with a tentative D call TRBD1 (6 bases). There are 14 residues in the CDR3. In germline, CDR1 is SGHTA, CDR2 FQGNSA. Trimming took off 0 bases at V and 4 bases at J, with 9 bases between the two ends. DNA of the CDR3: TGTGCCAGCAGCTTAGCCCGGACAGCAGAGACCCAGTACTTC. This translates into CASSLARTAETQYF.

CDR3 DNA: TGTGCCAGCAGGATGACCGGGACAGGTAAAGATCAGCCCCAGCATTTT. It specifies CASRMTGTGKDQPQHF. The rearrangement links TRBV2 to TRBJ1-5, with 8 nucleotides matching TRBD1. The ends lost 6 bases at V and 5 bases at J; junction bases unmatched: 12. This CDR3 comprises 16 residues. The germline V gene encodes CDR1 SNHLY and CDR2 FYNNEI.

In DNA, the CDR3 is TGTGCCAGCAGCCTCCAGGGGGACGGCTACACCTTC. This codes for CASSLQGDGYTF. The chain is built from TRBV19 and TRBJ1-2, with 7 positions matching TRBD1. Per the germline V gene, CDR1 is LNHDA and CDR2 is SQIVND (reference sequence). This CDR3 has 12 residues. Germline trimming cut 9 bases from V and 8 bases from J; bases unmatched to any gene: 9.

The rearrangement links TRBV27 to TRBJ1-5; 8 bases match TRBD1. CDR3 size: 15 residues. The V gene end was trimmed by 5 bases and the J gene end by 7 bases; junction bases not matched to a gene: 10. The germline V gene has CDR1 MNHEY and CDR2 SMNVEV (reference sequence). CDR3 sequence reads: CASSARTGFGQPQHF. The DNA for the CDR3 is TGTGCCAGCAGTGCCCGGACAGGGTTTGGGCAGCCCCAGCATTTT.

The rearrangement joins TRBV6-5 to TRBJ1-3; TRBD1 matches at 8 bases. Trimming removed 4 bases from V and 8 bases from J; junction bases left unmatched: 10. The CDR3 has 15 residues. Germline lookup yields CDR1 MNHEY and CDR2 SVGAGI. CDR3 nucleotides: TGTGCCAGCAGTTCCCGACAGGGGTCTTTGTACACCATATATTTT. Translated, it gives CASSSRQGSLYTIYF.

This rearrangement joins TRBV29-1 to TRBJ1-1, with D unclear. Germline V gives CDR1 SQVTM, CDR2 ANQGSEA. The CDR3 contains 13 residues. Trimming pared 3 bases from V and 1 base from J, leaving 9 bases between. CDR3 DNA sequence: TGCAGCGTTGACCGGGGATCGAACACTGAAGCTTTCTTT. As protein: CSVDRGSNTEAFF. Complete variable domain (other parts from reference TRBV29-1 and TRBJ1-1): SAVISQKPSRDICQRGTSLTIQCQVDSQVTMMFWYRQQPGQSLTLIATANQGSEATYESGFVIDKFPISRPNLTFSTLTVSNMSPEDSSIYLCSVDRGSNTEAFFGQGTRLTVV.

The CDR3 DNA follows: TGTGCCTGGAGTCCATCAGAATCGAACACCTTC. It codes for CAWSPSESNTF. V gene TRBV30 combines with J gene TRBJ1-2; no reliable D call. The CDR3 contains 11 residues. V dropped 2 bases and J dropped 12 bases, with 13 bases sitting between them. Germline-derived CDR1 and CDR2 are GTSNPN and SVGIG (reference sequence).

V is TRBV7-2 and J is TRBJ2-7; 11 bases match TRBD2. J lost 4 bases, V lost 3 bases, and 2 bases had no gene match. Germline CDR1 reads SGHTA; CDR2 reads FQGNSA. The CDR3 covers 14 residues. The CDR3 DNA follows: TGTGCCAGCAGCTTGGGACTAGCGGAATACGAGCAGTACTTC. Translating it yields CASSLGLAEYEQYF.